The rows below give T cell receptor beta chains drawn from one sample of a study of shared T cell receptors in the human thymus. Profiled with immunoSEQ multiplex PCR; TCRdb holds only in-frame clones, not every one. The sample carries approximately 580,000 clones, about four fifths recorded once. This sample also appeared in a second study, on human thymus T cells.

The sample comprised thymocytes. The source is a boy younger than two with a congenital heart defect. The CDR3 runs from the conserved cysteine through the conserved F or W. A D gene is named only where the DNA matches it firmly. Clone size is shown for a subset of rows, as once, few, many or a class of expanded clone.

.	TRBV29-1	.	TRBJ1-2	CSVETPQGNYGYTF	TGCAGCGTTGAAACCCCACAGGGCAACTATGGCTACACCTTC
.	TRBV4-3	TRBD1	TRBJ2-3	CASSQEDPDRGYTDTQYF	TGCGCCAGCAGCCAAGAGGACCCGGACAGGGGGTACACAGATACGCAGTATTTT
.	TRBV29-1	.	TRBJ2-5	CSVGTGGETQYF	TGCAGCGTCGGGACCGGAGGGGAGACCCAGTACTTC
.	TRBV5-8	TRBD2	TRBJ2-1	CASSRAGGDRNEQFF	TGTGCCAGCAGCCGAGCGGGAGGGGACCGAAATGAGCAGTTCTTC
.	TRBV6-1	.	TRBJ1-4	CASTKQGHEKLFF	TGTGCCAGCACAAAACAGGGTCATGAAAAACTGTTTTTT
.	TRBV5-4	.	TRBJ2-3	CASSLAGDTQYF	TGTGCCAGCAGCCTCGCCGGAGATACGCAGTATTTT
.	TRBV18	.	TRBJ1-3	CASSPSDSGNTIYF	TGTGCCAGCTCACCGTCAGACTCTGGAAACACCATATATTTT
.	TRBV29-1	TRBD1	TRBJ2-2	CSVGGVGQGNAGELFF	TGCAGCGTTGGGGGTGTAGGACAGGGTAACGCCGGGGAGCTGTTTTTT
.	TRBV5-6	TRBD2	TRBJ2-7	CASSGTSGTSYEQYF	TGTGCCAGCAGCGGGACTAGCGGGACGTCCTACGAGCAGTACTTC
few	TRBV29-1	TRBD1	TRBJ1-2	CSVEGDRDGVGYTF	TGCAGCGTTGAAGGGGACAGGGATGGGGTTGGCTACACCTTC
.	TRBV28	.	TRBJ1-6	CASTIRGGRNSPLHF	TGTGCCAGCACCATCCGAGGAGGGAGGAATTCACCCCTCCACTTT
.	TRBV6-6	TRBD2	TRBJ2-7	CASSPLAGGPHEQYF	TGTGCCAGCAGCCCTTTAGCGGGAGGGCCCCACGAGCAGTACTTC
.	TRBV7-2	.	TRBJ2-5	CASSLEASGGGETQYF	TGTGCCAGCAGCTTAGAGGCTAGCGGAGGGGGGGAGACCCAGTACTTC
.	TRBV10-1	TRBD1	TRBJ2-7	CATRQGPSYEQYF	TGCGCCACGCGACAGGGGCCCTCCTACGAGCAGTACTTC
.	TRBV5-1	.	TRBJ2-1	CASAKTGSSYNEQFF	TGCGCCAGCGCAAAAACGGGAAGCTCCTACAATGAGCAGTTCTTC
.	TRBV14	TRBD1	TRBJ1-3	CASSRDRGDTIYF	TGTGCCAGCAGCCGAGACAGGGGGGACACCATATATTTT
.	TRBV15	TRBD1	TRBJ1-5	CATSRTNRGGQPQHF	TGTGCCACCAGCAGGACCAACAGGGGGGGTCAGCCCCAGCATTTT
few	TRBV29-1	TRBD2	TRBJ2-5	CSVDPGLAGVQETQYF	TGCAGCGTTGATCCCGGACTAGCGGGAGTCCAAGAGACCCAGTACTTC
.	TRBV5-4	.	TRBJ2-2	CASSPLPTPPNTGELFF	TGTGCCAGCAGTCCTCTTCCTACCCCACCGAACACCGGGGAGCTGTTTTTT
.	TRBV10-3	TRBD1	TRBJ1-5	CAISELGTGGNQPQHF	TGTGCCATCAGTGAGTTGGGGACAGGGGGTAATCAGCCCCAGCATTTT
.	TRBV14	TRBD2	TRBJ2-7	CASSQEASGSSYEQYF	TGTGCCAGCAGCCAAGAAGCTAGCGGGAGCTCCTACGAGCAGTACTTC
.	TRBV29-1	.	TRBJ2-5	CSVRDIQETQYF	TGCAGCGTTCGGGACATCCAAGAGACCCAGTACTTC
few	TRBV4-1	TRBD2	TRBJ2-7	CASSRLAGAFDEQYF	TGCGCCAGCAGCCGCCTAGCGGGAGCTTTCGACGAGCAGTACTTC
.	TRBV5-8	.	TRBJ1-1	CASSLASWRNTEAFF	TGTGCCAGCAGCTTGGCTTCGTGGAGGAACACTGAAGCTTTCTTT